This entry concerns a single T cell receptor (beta chain). The clone's antigen remains unknown. The record originates from a study of cytomegalovirus exposure and HLA in healthy donors (dated by TCRdb to between 2016 and 2019). Background on the whole study: According to an earlier analysis of 587 of the donors, roughly 180 million T cells yielded 117 million unique TCR beta sequences and 250 to 350 Gb of sequence data. Rather than using new phenotypic data, the later analysis identified candidate immune exposures from TCR beta sequences and from how often those sequences occurred across donors. To predict cytomegalovirus infection status, the study combined high-throughput TCR immunosequencing, statistical association of individual TCRs with disease status, and machine learning. To study patterns of TCR occurrence, a later analysis re-analyzed previously published TCR beta repertoires from under 750 donors and added high-resolution HLA genotyping. The genetic ancestry cluster associated with self-reported Caucasian donors included over 65% of the roughly 390 genotyped donors. An earlier analysis of some 600 of the donors applied high-throughput TCR beta sequencing to assess whether each TCR beta V gene segment acted as functional or pseudogenic. Every repertoire in the discovery cohort had been generated on one and the same sequencing platform. Both class I and class II loci were covered by HLA typing, at four-digit resolution. The number of donors typed differed by locus, with 629-630 for A, B, C, DRB1 and DQB1, around 520 for DQA1, 600 to 610 for DPA1, and around 460 for DPB1. Donor age, sex, ethnicity and CMV serostatus were compiled together with the repertoire data. The study was designed to test whether signatures of past pathogen exposure could be identified by cataloging public T cell receptors. Among 300 to 450 genotyped donors of the cohort, an average of around 240,000 unique TCR beta nucleotide sequences were sequenced per donor, roughly a sixth of them non-productive. Because of strong linkage in the cohort, roughly five DR-DQ haplotypes were treated as single units for association and clustering. The T cell repertoires of some 670 subjects were profiled by immunosequencing and related to cytomegalovirus serostatus. In a later genetic analysis, genome-wide SNP genotypes for about three fifths of the roughly 670 donors were used, and that subset was treated as a discovery cohort. A separate validation cohort of over 95 different subjects was used in addition to the approximately 670-subject first cohort. Roughly 320 gigabases of sequencing data and around 80 million unique TCR sequences made up an early release that covered approximately 650 HLA-typed donors.

Preparation of the library involved the immunoSEQ multiplex PCR assay. A mixture of 60 forward primers for TCR Vbeta segments and 13 reverse primers for TCR Jbeta segments was used in the multiplex PCR. The CDR3 region of rearranged TCR beta genes was amplified from genomic DNA with a multiplex PCR assay. Amplified TCR beta libraries were sequenced as 87-base-pair reads on the Illumina HiSeq System. As for the original processing: A later analysis tallied roughly 76 million unique TCR beta chains across the 660 or so repertoires, and around 10 million of those chains were shared by two or more donors. To remove PCR and sequencing errors, raw reads were error-corrected and collapsed into unique sequences using a nearest-neighbor algorithm that merged closely related sequences. Alignment of CDR3 sequences to IMGT reference sequences was used to assign V, D and J gene segments. Each retained sequence needed at least a six-nucleotide match to both a V gene segment and a J gene segment. A rearrangement was called productive if the CDR3 had no stop codons and remained in frame with V and J, and every other rearrangement was called non-productive. CDR3 was defined according to IMGT convention as the region running from the second conserved V-encoded cysteine to the conserved J-encoded phenylalanine. The earlier analysis of about 610 of the donors excluded any sequence lacking an unambiguous match to a single V gene segment. An earlier analysis of some 500 of the donors classified V segments as functional when productive rearrangements were above 56.7% and as segregating when the standard deviation between donors was above 5%. A statistical classification framework was built for diagnosing cytomegalovirus status from the catalog of TCR beta chain sequences. V and J gene assignment, in a later analysis, came from comparing TCR nucleotide sequences with IMGT/GENE-DB human TR gene sequences. In a later analysis, CDR3 sequences and most-parsimonious VDJ recombination scenarios were assigned using the TCRdist pipeline. In a later analysis, each TCR beta chain was defined by its CDR3 amino acid sequence together with its V-gene family, and reads lacking a unique V-gene family were excluded. A later analysis removed several hundred highly shared, low-generation-probability nucleotide sequences to deal with suspected cross-contamination and a sequencing artifact. For each public chain, a later analysis derived a clonal expansion index from normalized ranks of inferred template counts within each repertoire. Generation probabilities in a later analysis came from a VDJ recombination model fitted to out-of-frame rearrangements, and those results were checked against IGoR. Hypergeometric tests were used in a later analysis to score TCR-TCR, TCR-HLA and TCR-CMV co-occurrence, with a repertoire-size bias correction applied to the TCR pairs. In a later analysis, false discovery rates were estimated by permuting HLA or CMV assignments 20 times. In a later analysis, co-occurring TCRs were grouped using DBSCAN, and TCRdist sequence similarity was added for clustering within HLA-allele-positive subsets. Repertoires with fewer than 30,000 or more than 120,000 public chains, plus five repertoires with anomalous nucleotide sharing, were excluded from co-occurrence clustering. In its TCRdb copy, this immuneACCESS table keeps in-frame sequences only and misses some clones. Where compared with another copy, unresolved V genes explain less than half of these, and the others have no known cause. V and J calls and clone size come straight from that table; D and trimming were deduced from the DNA. Per the sample table, the count is approximately 110,000 clones. The leading ten clones occupy 0.59% of the sample.

The paper as a whole reports these results and caveats: Because counts were too low, approximately 15 rarely observed V segments, including chromosome 9 orphons, were excluded from the earlier analysis of fewer than 650 of the donors. Linkage disequilibrium might explain the correlated functional status among segregating V segments, but an unknown experimental factor could not be ruled out. Broadly in line with IMGT annotations, most TCR beta V segments showed up in productive rearrangements about 87% or about 30% of the time in an earlier analysis of around 600 of the donors. In a later analysis, HLA-associated TCR beta chains showed more clonal expansion and lower generation probabilities than non-associated chains that were equally common. Because some donors lacked HLA typing at each locus, the association tests relied only on the typed subset. Compared with the approximately 670-donor mean, donors in an Asian-associated ancestry cluster had fewer N-insertions in productive TCRs, according to a later genetic analysis. Several of the top co-occurrence clusters appeared to be linked to parvovirus B19, influenza, CMV and Epstein-Barr virus, according to a later analysis. The authors suggested that the approach could potentially be generalized to other disease states and immunological phenotypes. The only immune exposure information available for the cohort was CMV serostatus. At a false discovery rate of 0.05, a later analysis linked approximately 18,000 TCR beta sequences to specific HLA alleles. In this cohort, only TCR beta chains were sequenced, and detectable features were limited by the absence of alpha or paired-chain data. According to a later analysis, most CMV-associated TCR beta chains appeared to be HLA-restricted, and the HLA associations seemed to be driven largely by CMV exposure. A further reported finding was that TCR beta sequences accurately predicted the HLA-A and HLA-B alleles for most subjects in the first cohort. An association between a missense DCLRE1C variant and V-gene and J-gene trimming of TCR beta chains was found in a later genetic analysis and replicated in an independent cohort. Sequencing depth was assumed to be roughly uniform across donors in the presence/absence analyses, though that assumption may not hold. Strong co-occurrence of HLA alleles, especially DR and DQ, made assigning TCR associations to individual alleles difficult. The study gave a list of some 150 TCR beta chains associated with cytomegalovirus. In vitro tests confirmed that a few of the cytomegalovirus-associated TCR beta chains recognize cytomegalovirus antigens. A cluster of highly shared sequence variants was judged likely to be a technical artifact of the sequencing pipeline. Across donors, most TCR sequences were observed very rarely, whereas some public TCRs were present in many individuals. In a later analysis, TCR association rates were found to vary across HLA loci, with the most associated TCRs seen for DRB1 alleles and the fewest for HLA-C alleles. In both the original and validation cohorts, the classifier was reported to diagnose cytomegalovirus status with high specificity and sensitivity. Some IMGT-functional V segments, including TRBV6-2 and TRBV6-3, could not be told apart with the 87-base-pair reads, so those segments were excluded.

From its cysteine to its phenylalanine, the CDR3 spans 12 amino acids. The kept DNA is CDR3 alone, 36 bases in frame from the first base. Relative to germline, V is missing 8 bases and J is missing 0 bases, with 1 base of the junction outside any gene match. CDR1 is given as MNHNY and CDR2 as SVGAGI, both from the germline V gene (reference sequence). The cohort was made up of 650 to 700 healthy bone marrow donors. At the time of sampling, every cohort member was nominally healthy, though immune exposures that went unrecorded were likely present. The donor was CMV seronegative and belonged to the group of more than 300 seronegative cohort members. A peripheral blood sample was collected from each donor, and TCR beta sequencing was performed on peripheral blood mononuclear cells. The Qiagen DNeasy Blood Extraction Kit was used to extract genomic DNA from the blood cell samples.

Source material: PBMCs. The clonotype comes from a man between 50 and 59 years old in good health and CMV-seronegative. Recombination linked TRBV6-6 to TRBJ2-7; TRBD2 agrees with 7 junctional bases. The DNA reads as follows: TGTGCCAGCCGGGACTACTCCTACGAGCAGTACTTC. Its coded protein is CASRDYSYEQYF.